This passage covers 20 T cell receptor beta chains from one sample sequenced in a study of identical twins. TCRdb reanalysed the 5' RACE reads using MiXCR and keeps one entry per CDR3 protein. The sample has about 190,000 distinct CDR3 sequences, 15% seen once; the top ten hold 35% to 45%. These sequences were also reported in another study, on T cells expressing NK-cell markers.

Material for sequencing was CD8+ T cells sorted from blood. The receptor set was obtained from a woman between 18 and 30 years old in good health.

This clonotype was seen a handful of times. The rearrangement joins TRBV7-6 to TRBJ2-3; TRBD2 aligns across 7 bases. The V segment lost 0 bases and the J segment 7 bases; nucleotides outside the gene matches: 7. The CDR3 sequence is 15 residues long. Germline CDR1 is SGHVS and CDR2 is FNYEAQ. CDR3 bases: TGTGCCAGCAGCTTAGCCGGCGGGAGCGGATATACGCAGTATTTT. Its translation is CASSLAGGSGYTQYF.

The chain joins TRBV7-9 to TRBJ2-7, with unresolved D. The CDR3 is made up of 11 amino acids. Germline CDR1 is SEHNR and CDR2 is FQNEAQ (reference sequence). Trimming removed 4 bases at V and 6 bases at J, with 7 bases between. CDR3 amino acids: CASSSQGEQYF. CDR3 nucleotides: TGTGCCAGCAGCTCCCAAGGCGAGCAGTACTTC.

This clonotype has a handful of counts. The chain links TRBV29-1 to TRBJ2-1; D perhaps matches TRBD1 (5 bases). This CDR3 region has 13 residues. V was pared by 7 bases and J by 4 bases, with 14 bases between. The germline CDR1 and CDR2 sequences are SQVTM and ANQGSEA. As DNA, the CDR3 is TGCAGCGGGATGTCGACAGTTTACAATGAGCAGTTCTTC. The encoded protein is CSGMSTVYNEQFF.

The CDR3 region has the DNA TGTGCCAGCAGCGAGGGGGAAAGCCTATTTAAAGAGACCCAGTACTTC. Its protein product is CASSEGESLFKETQYF. The gene calls are TRBV7-9 and TRBJ2-5; tentative D call: TRBD1 (6 bases). V gave up 5 bases and J gave up 3 bases, with 19 bases separating them. Germline V gene sequence: CDR1 SEHNR, CDR2 FQNEAQ (reference sequence). This CDR3 comprises 16 residues.

The V gene is TRBV7-9, the J gene TRBJ2-4, with D perhaps matching TRBD1 (6 bases). Germline V gene data show CDR1 as SEHNR and CDR2 as FQNEAQ (reference sequence). The ends were cut back, 3 bases at V and 8 bases at J, with 8 bases in the middle. There are 12 residues in the CDR3. CDR3 sequence (DNA): TGTGCCAGCAGCTTGTACAGGGACATTCAGTACTTC. Translated: CASSLYRDIQYF. Variable domain in full (rest from reference TRBV7-9 and TRBJ2-4): DTGVSQNPRHKITKRGQNVTFRCDPISEHNRLYWYRQTLGQGPEFLTYFQNEAQLEKSRLLSDRFSAERPKGSFSTLEIQRTEQGDSAMYLCASSLYRDIQYFGAGTRLSVL.

J is TRBJ2-1 and V is TRBV7-9; D may be TRBD1 (6 bases). The CDR3 spans 13 residues. From germline, CDR1 is SEHNR and CDR2 FQNEAQ (reference sequence). Trimming removed 5 bases at V and 4 bases at J, with 9 bases between. Here the CDR3 reads CASSEDRYNEQFF. The CDR3 nucleotides are TGTGCCAGCAGCGAAGACAGGTACAATGAGCAGTTCTTC.

This clonotype has more than one count but fewer than ten. This rearrangement joins TRBV3-1 to TRBJ1-1, with unresolved D. The CDR3 extends over 17 amino acids. Germline V gives CDR1 LGHDT, CDR2 YNNKEL (reference sequence). Between the trimmed V and J ends, which lost 5 bases and 4 bases, there was a span of 23 bases. The CDR3 bases are TGTGCCAGCAGCACATACGGAAGGGCATTGGGGAGCACTGAAGCTTTCTTT. Translating gives CASSTYGRALGSTEAFF.

This clonotype has just a few counts. CDR3 sequence (DNA): TGTGCCAGCAGCCCCACTTTACAGGTTAAAAAACTGTTTTTT. Translating gives CASSPTLQVKKLFF. The rearrangement uses TRBV7-8 and TRBJ1-4; the D gene is possibly TRBD1 (5 bases). Trimming shortened V by 5 bases and J by 9 bases, and 16 bases separated the two germline ends. CDR3 size: 14 residues. From germline, CDR1 is SGHVS and CDR2 FQNEAQ.

Only a few counts were recorded for this clonotype. The chain couples TRBV11-2 to TRBJ2-7; 10 nucleotides agree with TRBD2. J gave up 2 bases and V 0 bases, and 10 bases lay outside the gene matches. This CDR3 region has 18 residues. Germline-derived CDR1 and CDR2 are SGHAT and FQNNGV. CDR3 protein: CASSLDRGSGGITYEQYF. The CDR3 nucleotides read TGTGCCAGCAGCTTAGATCGGGGTAGCGGGGGGATAACCTACGAGCAGTACTTC.

This clonotype has a handful of counts. The V gene is TRBV30, the J gene TRBJ2-3; 8 nucleotides line up with TRBD2. Germline V gene lookup returns CDR1 GTSNPN and CDR2 SVGIG (reference sequence). The ends lost 8 bases at V and 5 bases at J; junction bases unmatched: 9. There are 13 residues in the CDR3. The CDR3: CARAAGVKDTQYF. The CDR3 bases are TGTGCCCGAGCAGCGGGGGTAAAAGATACGCAGTATTTT. Full variable domain (missing parts from reference TRBV30 and TRBJ2-3): SQTIHQWPATLVQPVGSPLSLECTVEGTSNPNLYWYRQAAGRGLQLLFYSVGIGQISSEVPQNLSASRPQDRQFILSSKKLLLSDSGFYLCARAAGVKDTQYFGPGTRLTVL.

This clonotype was detected a few times. This chain uses TRBV29-1 with TRBJ1-2, with D unclear. This CDR3 is built from 13 residues. The V and J ends lost 3 bases and 2 bases respectively, with 10 bases between them. Germline V gene data show CDR1 as SQVTM and CDR2 as ANQGSEA. The CDR3: CSVDAGQNYGYTF. Here the CDR3 DNA reads TGCAGCGTTGACGCCGGGCAGAACTATGGCTACACCTTC.

V usage is TRBV7-9 and J usage is TRBJ2-7; D not resolved. Germline-derived CDR1 and CDR2 are SEHNR and FQNEAQ (reference sequence). Trimming left V 1 base short and J 5 bases short, with 6 bases between. The CDR3 is 12 residues long. CDR3 in amino acids: CASSLVRHEQYF. The CDR3 bases are TGTGCCAGCAGCTTAGTGAGACACGAGCAGTACTTC.

This chain links TRBV7-9 with TRBJ2-1; 8 nucleotides match TRBD2. With V trimmed by 4 bases and J by 7 bases, 12 bases remained unmatched. Germline V gene sequence: CDR1 SEHNR, CDR2 FQNEAQ (reference sequence). The CDR3 contains 16 residues. CDR3 DNA sequence: TGTGCCAGCAGCTCCGGACGGGAGGGACGTGGGAATGAGCAGTTCTTC. Its translation: CASSSGREGRGNEQFF.

This rearrangement joins TRBV6-2 or TRBV6-3 to TRBJ2-3; D perhaps matches TRBD2 (5 bases). The V gene's germline CDR1 is MNHEY and CDR2 SVGEGT. The V and J ends lost 6 bases and 6 bases respectively, with 10 bases between them. The CDR3 runs 12 residues. The CDR3 here is CASSPGDDTQYF. For the CDR3, the DNA is TGTGCCAGCAGCCCCGGGGATGATACGCAGTATTTT.

The chain uses TRBV29-1 and TRBJ2-6; D ambiguous. This CDR3 has 16 residues. V was trimmed by 4 bases and J by 3 bases, leaving 16 bases between them. Germline assignment: CDR1 SQVTM and CDR2 ANQGSEA. CDR3 DNA: TGCAGCGTTGCAGGAGTTGGGTCTGGTGGGGCCAACGTCCTGACTTTC. It codes for CSVAGVGSGGANVLTF.

This clonotype was picked up many times. The V and J genes are TRBV19 and TRBJ1-5; D gene unclear. Trimming took 3 bases from V and 7 from J, leaving 13 bases between them. Germline CDR1 is LNHDA and CDR2 is SQIVND (reference sequence). The CDR3 is 14 amino acids. The CDR3 bases are TGTGCCAGTAGTATGGCGGGGTTCCGGCAGCCCCAGCATTTT. It encodes CASSMAGFRQPQHF. The full variable domain, its missing parts supplied by reference TRBV19 and TRBJ1-5, is DGGITQSPKYLFRKEGQNVTLSCEQNLNHDAMYWYRQDPGQGLRLIYYSQIVNDFQKGDIAEGYSVSREKKESFPLTVTSAQKNPTAFYLCASSMAGFRQPQHFGDGTRLSIL.

The chain carries TRBV14 and TRBJ1-2; D not certain. This CDR3 has 14 residues. Per the germline V gene, CDR1 is SGHDN and CDR2 is FVKESK. V was shortened by 4 bases and J by 4 bases, with 13 bases between the two germline ends. The CDR3 region has the DNA TGTGCCAGCAGCCCCAGTGGTGGCGGCTATGGCTACACCTTC. It yields the protein CASSPSGGGYGYTF.

The chain is built from TRBV20-1 and TRBJ2-4; 12 bases line up with TRBD2. V lost 5 bases to trimming and J lost 0 bases; unmatched junction nucleotides: 14. Per germline, CDR1 DFQATT and CDR2 SNEGSKA (reference sequence). The CDR3 runs 19 residues. For the CDR3, the DNA is TGCAGTGCTCCCCGTGAAGAACTAGCGGGAGGACGAGCCAAAAACATTCAGTACTTC. Residues: CSAPREELAGGRAKNIQYF.

This clonotype was found a few times. The chain uses TRBV7-2 and TRBJ2-1; 9 bases map to TRBD2. The junction had 7 bases not matched to a gene; V was cut back by 3 bases and J by 7 bases. The germline gives CDR1 SGHTA, CDR2 FQGNSA. This CDR3 contains 15 residues. CDR3 protein: CASSFLAGIQNEQFF. Written as DNA, the CDR3 is TGTGCCAGCAGCTTCCTAGCGGGGATCCAAAATGAGCAGTTCTTC.

In its sample, this clonotype was seen many times. The chain links TRBV12-3 or TRBV12-4 to TRBJ1-2, with unresolved D. The V end was cut by 3 bases, the J end by 1 base, with 9 bases between. The CDR3 runs to 14 residues. The DNA for the CDR3 is TGTGCCAGCAGTTTCGATAGCTTTAACTATGGCTACACCTTC. Translated: CASSFDSFNYGYTF.